This TCR beta chain appears in the sequencing data of a study of blood T cells in healthy people across ages. Looked up from germline, CDR1 is SEHNR and CDR2 is FQNEAQ (reference sequence). This CDR3 has 13 residues. V was pared by 5 bases and J by 4 bases, with 12 bases between. The second PCR ran roughly 6 to 12 cycles with a sample-barcoded 5' primer and J-beta primers. Per-sample output comprised a minimum of 2.5 million paired-end reads containing CDR3. TCRdb called the 5' RACE reads again in MiXCR, with one record for every CDR3 protein. The sample gives roughly 1 million distinct CDR3 sequences, approximately 25% of which show up once; less than 0.75% is in the top ten. This sample also appeared in a second study, on T cells of mothers and their children.

Material for sequencing was blood. The V and J genes are TRBV7-9 and TRBJ2-7, with a weak D call TRBD1 (6 bases). The sequence was obtained from a girl aged 2-10 years in good health. Written as DNA, the CDR3 is TGTGCCAGCAGCACAGATACAGGGTACGAGCAGTACTTC. This gives the protein CASSTDTGYEQYF.